Sequencing of this TCR beta chain was carried out in a study of blood T cell repertoires in COVID-19. Overall study: Samples representing acute and convalescent COVID-19 were sourced from the United States, Italy and Spain. From T cells, B-cell-depleted T cells, or PBMCs came the material, which was cDNA or gDNA.

Germline V gives CDR1 SGHRS, CDR2 YFSETQ. CDR3 length equals 17 residues. V gave up 0 bases and J gave up 8 bases; unmatched junction bases: 9. Per the study methods: It was from reference gene primer amplification that nucleated cell counts were estimated. Data came from immunoSEQ multiplex PCR; TCRdb stores just in-frame clones and leaves some out. V and J calls and clone size are as listed in that table; D and trimming were resolved from the DNA. The sample has around 200,000 clones; roughly 86% are singletons. Material for sequencing was peripheral blood. The clonotype originates from a man in his 70s with acute or convalescent COVID-19. V usage is TRBV5-1 and J usage is TRBJ2-1; 12 positions agree with TRBD1. CDR3 DNA sequence: TGCGCCAGCAGCTTGGAAGGGACAGGGGGCGCGATTGATGAGCAGTTCTTC. Translating gives CASSLEGTGGAIDEQFF. The full variable domain, with the rest looked up from reference TRBV5-1 and TRBJ2-1, is KAGVTQTPRYLIKTRGQQVTLSCSPISGHRSVSWYQQTPGQGLQFLFEYFSETQRNKGNFPGRFSGRQFSNSRSEMNVSTLELGDSALYLCASSLEGTGGAIDEQFFGPGTRLTVL.